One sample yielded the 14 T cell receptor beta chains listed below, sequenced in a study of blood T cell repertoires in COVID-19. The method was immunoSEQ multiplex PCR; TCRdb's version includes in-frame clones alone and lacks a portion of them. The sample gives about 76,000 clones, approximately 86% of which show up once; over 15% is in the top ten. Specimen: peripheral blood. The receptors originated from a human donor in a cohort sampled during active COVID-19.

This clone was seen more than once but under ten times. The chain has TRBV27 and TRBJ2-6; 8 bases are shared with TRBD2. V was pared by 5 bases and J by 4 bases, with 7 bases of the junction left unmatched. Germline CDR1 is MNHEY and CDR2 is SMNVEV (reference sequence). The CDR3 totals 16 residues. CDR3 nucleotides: TGTGCCAGCAGTCCCGACGGGGGGGTCGGGGCCAACGTCCTGACTTTC. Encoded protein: CASSPDGGVGANVLTF.

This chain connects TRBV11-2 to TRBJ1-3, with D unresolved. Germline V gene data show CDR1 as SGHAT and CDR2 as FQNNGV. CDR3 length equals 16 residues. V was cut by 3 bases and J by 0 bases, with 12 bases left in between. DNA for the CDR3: TGTGCCAGCAGCTTTGTCCCAGGATCCTCTGGAAACACCATATATTTT. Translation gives CASSFVPGSSGNTIYF.

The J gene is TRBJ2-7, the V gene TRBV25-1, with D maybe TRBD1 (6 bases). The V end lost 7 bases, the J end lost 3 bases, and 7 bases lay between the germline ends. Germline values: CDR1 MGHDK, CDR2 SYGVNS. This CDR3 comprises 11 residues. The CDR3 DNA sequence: TGTGCCAGCATGACAGGCTACGAGCAGTACTTC. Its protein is CASMTGYEQYF.

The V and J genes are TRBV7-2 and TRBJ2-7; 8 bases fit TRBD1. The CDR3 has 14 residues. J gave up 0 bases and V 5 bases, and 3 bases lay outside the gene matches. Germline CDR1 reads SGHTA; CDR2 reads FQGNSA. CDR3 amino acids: CASSPTGVSYEQYF. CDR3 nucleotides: TGTGCCAGCAGCCCGACAGGGGTCTCCTACGAGCAGTACTTC. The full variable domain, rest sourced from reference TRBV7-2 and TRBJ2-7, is GAGVSQSPSNKVTEKGKDVELRCDPISGHTALYWYRQSLGQGLEFLIYFQGNSAPDKSGLPSDRFSAERTGGSVSTLTIQRTQQEDSAVYLCASSPTGVSYEQYFGPGTRLTVT.

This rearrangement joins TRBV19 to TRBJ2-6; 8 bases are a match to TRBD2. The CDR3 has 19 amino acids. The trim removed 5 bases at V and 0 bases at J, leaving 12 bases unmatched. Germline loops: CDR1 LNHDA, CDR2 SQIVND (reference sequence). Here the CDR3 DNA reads TGTGCCAGTAGTGTTTCCGGGACTAGGACCCTCTCTGGGGCCAACGTCCTGACTTTC. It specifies CASSVSGTRTLSGANVLTF.

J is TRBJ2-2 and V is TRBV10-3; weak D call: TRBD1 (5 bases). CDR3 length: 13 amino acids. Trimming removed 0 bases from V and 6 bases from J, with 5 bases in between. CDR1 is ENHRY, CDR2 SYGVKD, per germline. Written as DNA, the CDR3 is TGTGCCATCAGTGAGTCGGGGCCCGGGGAGCTGTTTTTT. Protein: CAISESGPGELFF.

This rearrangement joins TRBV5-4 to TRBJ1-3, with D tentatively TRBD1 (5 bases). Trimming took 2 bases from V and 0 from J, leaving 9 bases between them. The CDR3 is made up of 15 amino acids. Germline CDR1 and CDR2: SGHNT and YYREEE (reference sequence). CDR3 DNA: TGTGCCAGCAGCTTTTCCGGGGGCTCTGGAAACACCATATATTTT. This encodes CASSFSGGSGNTIYF. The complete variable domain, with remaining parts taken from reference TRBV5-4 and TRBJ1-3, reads ETGVTQSPTHLIKTRGQQVTLRCSSQSGHNTVSWYQQALGQGPQFIFQYYREEENGRGNFPPRFSGLQFPNYSSELNVNALELDDSALYLCASSFSGGSGNTIYFGEGSWLTVV.

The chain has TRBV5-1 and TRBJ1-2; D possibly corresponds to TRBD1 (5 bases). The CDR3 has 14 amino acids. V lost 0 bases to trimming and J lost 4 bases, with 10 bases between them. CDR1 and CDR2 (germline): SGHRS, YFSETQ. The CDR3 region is CASSLAGMSYGYTF. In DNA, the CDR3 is TGCGCCAGCAGCTTGGCAGGGATGAGCTATGGCTACACCTTC.

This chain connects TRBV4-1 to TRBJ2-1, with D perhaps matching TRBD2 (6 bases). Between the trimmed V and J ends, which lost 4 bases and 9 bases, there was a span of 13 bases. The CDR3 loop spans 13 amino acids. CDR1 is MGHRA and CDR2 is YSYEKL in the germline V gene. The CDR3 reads CASSRSSGAEQFF. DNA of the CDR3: TGCGCCAGCAGCCGCAGTAGCGGAGCTGAGCAGTTCTTC.

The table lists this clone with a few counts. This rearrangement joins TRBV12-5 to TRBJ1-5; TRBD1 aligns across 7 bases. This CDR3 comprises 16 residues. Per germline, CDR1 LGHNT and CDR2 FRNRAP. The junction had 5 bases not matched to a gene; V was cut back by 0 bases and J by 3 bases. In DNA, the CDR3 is TGTGCTAGTGGTTTGGTACTGGGACAGATCAATCAGCCCCAGCATTTT. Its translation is CASGLVLGQINQPQHF.

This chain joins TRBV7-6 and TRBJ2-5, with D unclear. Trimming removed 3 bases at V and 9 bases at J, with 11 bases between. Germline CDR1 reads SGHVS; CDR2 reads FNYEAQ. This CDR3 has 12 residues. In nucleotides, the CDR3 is TGTGCCAGCAGCTTCGAAAATGCGGCCCAGTACTTC. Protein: CASSFENAAQYF.

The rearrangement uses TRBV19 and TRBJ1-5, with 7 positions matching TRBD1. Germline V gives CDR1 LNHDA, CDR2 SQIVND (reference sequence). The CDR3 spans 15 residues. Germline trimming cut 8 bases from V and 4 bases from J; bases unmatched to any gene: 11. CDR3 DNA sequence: TGTGCCAGTTCCCCCTCGACAGGGTTTAATCAGCCCCAGCATTTT. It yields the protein CASSPSTGFNQPQHF.

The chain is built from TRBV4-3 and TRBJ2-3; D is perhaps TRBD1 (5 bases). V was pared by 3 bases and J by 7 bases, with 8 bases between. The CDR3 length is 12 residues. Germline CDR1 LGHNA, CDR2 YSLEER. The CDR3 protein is CASSQGHYTQYF. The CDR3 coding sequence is TGCGCCAGCAGCCAGGGGCATTATACGCAGTATTTT.

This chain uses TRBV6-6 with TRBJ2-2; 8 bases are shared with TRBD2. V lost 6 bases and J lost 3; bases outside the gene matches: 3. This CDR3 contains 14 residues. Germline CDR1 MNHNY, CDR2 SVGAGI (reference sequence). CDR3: CASRPGRDTGELFF. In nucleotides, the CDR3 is TGTGCCAGCAGACCCGGGAGGGACACCGGGGAGCTGTTTTTT.